A single sample is the source of the 27 T cell receptor beta chains below, sequenced in a study of T-cell reconstitution after alpha-beta-depleted transplantation in children (TCRdb year 2016). Receptor libraries were prepared by PCR. Instrument on record: Illumina HiSeq 2500. Molecular barcoding was employed in the preparation of TCR libraries, with unique molecular identifiers being used to normalize TCRbeta repertoire quantification. The public sequencing data were trimmed at Q25 with fastp and processed into clonotypes with MiXCR by TCRdb, which kept only in-frame beta chains. Identical CDR3 proteins give one entry, which carries the most common genes and DNA. The table for this sample lists about 350,000 distinct CDR3 sequences; about 17% of them were counted only once. Jointly, the top ten make up 35% to 50% of the sample. What the treatment or condition label conveys for this sample: allogeneic hematopoietic cell transplantation with graft depleted of TCRalphabeta T cells and CD19 B cells.

This specimen consisted of PBMCs, mostly from graft donor cells, obtained 360 days after TCRalphabeta/CD19-depleted stem cell transplant. The receptors stem from a male patient aged 2-15 years who had a stem cell transplant for acute lymphoblastic leukemia, so the T cells may come from the graft donor.

The chain couples TRBV9 to TRBJ2-5, with D possibly matching TRBD1 (5 bases). The CDR3 has 14 residues. V lost 0 bases and J lost 5, with 11 bases in between. The germline V gene has CDR1 SGDLS and CDR2 YYNGEE. The CDR3 bases are TGTGCCAGCAGCGTAGGACAGTTGAGGGAGACCCAGTACTTC. Translated: CASSVGQLRETQYF.

The rearrangement links TRBV14 to TRBJ1-1, with D maybe TRBD1 (5 bases). The CDR3 loop spans 14 amino acids. CDR1 SGHDN and CDR2 FVKESK come from the germline V gene. V lost 5 bases, J lost 1 base, and 11 bases lay in between. The CDR3 DNA is TGTGCCAGCAGCAGTCCGGGACGGAACACTGAAGCTTTCTTT. It yields the protein CASSSPGRNTEAFF.

The rearrangement uses TRBV7-9 and TRBJ2-1; a possible D gene is TRBD2 (6 bases). The CDR3 contains 15 residues. V was clipped by 6 bases and J by 7 bases, with 19 bases between them. CDR1 and CDR2 from the germline V gene are SEHNR and FQNEAQ (reference sequence). The CDR3 is CASRSPPGGLNEQFF. The CDR3 DNA is TGTGCCAGCAGGTCTCCCCCTGGAGGGCTGAATGAGCAGTTCTTC.

The table lists this clonotype with many counts. V and J are TRBV12-3 or TRBV12-4 and TRBJ2-7; D is ambiguous. With 0 bases removed from V and 8 bases from J, the gap between germline ends came to 11 bases. The CDR3 contains 13 residues. The CDR3 sequence is CASSLAKEGKQYF. CDR3 coding DNA: TGTGCCAGCAGTTTAGCGAAGGAAGGAAAGCAGTACTTC.

This clonotype showed up just a few times. The chain employs TRBV5-6 and TRBJ2-7; the D is unclear. The germline gives CDR1 SGHDT, CDR2 YYEEEE. The CDR3 consists of 14 residues. The V gene lost 2 bases and the J gene lost 0 bases, with 9 bases spanning the gap. The CDR3 protein is CASSFWSSSYEQYF. The CDR3 DNA follows: TGTGCCAGCAGCTTTTGGTCGAGCTCCTACGAGCAGTACTTC.

This clonotype has a handful of counts. V and J are TRBV5-1 and TRBJ2-7, with D perhaps matching TRBD1 (6 bases). Trimming removed 10 bases at V and 7 bases at J, with 21 bases between. Germline lookup yields CDR1 SGHRS and CDR2 YFSETQ. This CDR3 contains 13 residues. The CDR3 reads CACTMAPRGEQYF. CDR3 coding DNA: TGCGCCTGCACGATGGCCCCTAGGGGGGAGCAGTACTTC.

This clonotype has just a few counts. The rearrangement joins TRBV7-3 to TRBJ2-7; TRBD2 aligns across 9 bases. CDR1 and CDR2 from the germline V gene are SGHTA and FQGTGA. CDR3 length: 15 amino acids. V shed 2 bases and J 6 bases; nucleotides not matched to a gene: 8. The CDR3: CASSLGSSGTSEQYF. For the CDR3, the DNA is TGTGCCAGCAGCTTAGGATCTAGCGGGACCAGCGAGCAGTACTTC. Complete variable domain (other parts from reference TRBV7-3 and TRBJ2-7): GAGVSQTPSNKVTEKGKYVELRCDPISGHTALYWYRQSLGQGPEFLIYFQGTGAADDSGLPNDRFFAVRPEGSVSTLKIQRTERGDSAVYLCASSLGSSGTSEQYFGPGTRLTVT.

The chain recombines TRBV11-1 with TRBJ2-1; D gene unclear. This CDR3 region has 18 residues. The V gene lost 6 bases and the J gene lost 0 bases, with 21 bases spanning the gap. Germline V lookup: CDR1 SGHAT, CDR2 FQDESV (reference sequence). Written as DNA, the CDR3 is TGTGCCAGCAGAACACAGATCGGGCTCATCGACTCCTACAATGAGCAGTTCTTC. This sequence encodes CASRTQIGLIDSYNEQFF.

This chain connects TRBV2 to TRBJ2-1; perhaps TRBD2 as D (5 bases). CDR1 and CDR2 (germline): SNHLY, FYNNEI. CDR3 length: 11 residues. V was clipped by 7 bases and J by 7 bases, with 8 bases between them. The CDR3 loop is CASTSGNEQFF. DNA for the CDR3: TGTGCCAGCACGTCGGGGAATGAGCAGTTCTTC.

The CDR3 DNA sequence: TGTGCCAGCAGCCTCGCTTCAGGGTGGCGAGAGACCCAGTACTTC. Amino acids: CASSLASGWRETQYF. The rearrangement joins TRBV7-9 to TRBJ2-5, with TRBD1 as a possible D gene (5 bases). The CDR3 length is 15 residues. CDR1 is SEHNR and CDR2 is FQNEAQ in the germline V gene (reference sequence). V was cut by 5 bases and J by 4 bases, with 17 bases left in between. Supplemented by reference TRBV7-9 and TRBJ2-5, the full variable domain reads DTGVSQNPRHKITKRGQNVTFRCDPISEHNRLYWYRQTLGQGPEFLTYFQNEAQLEKSRLLSDRFSAERPKGSFSTLEIQRTEQGDSAMYLCASSLASGWRETQYFGPGTRLLVL.

This clonotype came up a few times. CDR3 nucleotide sequence: TGTGCCAGCAGCTTGGTACAGGGGAGCCTTACTAATGAAAAACTGTTTTTT. Its protein is CASSLVQGSLTNEKLFF. The V and J genes are TRBV7-6 and TRBJ1-4; 7 bases match TRBD1. Germline CDR1 is SGHVS and CDR2 is FNYEAQ. Trimming took 3 bases from V and 2 from J; bases not matched to a gene: 9. The CDR3 sequence is 17 residues long.

V gene TRBV7-8 combines with J gene TRBJ2-7, with a tentative D call TRBD2 (6 bases). The CDR3 sequence is 12 residues long. Trimming shortened V by 3 bases and J by 7 bases, and 10 bases separated the two germline ends. CDR1 is SGHVS and CDR2 is FQNEAQ in the germline V gene. CDR3 loop: CASSLRGGEQYF. CDR3 bases: TGTGCCAGCAGCTTGCGGGGTGGGGAGCAGTACTTC.

The table lists this clonotype with many counts. This chain connects TRBV20-1 to TRBJ2-1; tentatively, D is TRBD2 (6 bases). Germline V gene data show CDR1 as DFQATT and CDR2 as SNEGSKA (reference sequence). Trimming pared 0 bases from V and 5 bases from J, leaving 14 bases between. This CDR3 region has 15 residues. The CDR3 here is CSARDLWRGNNEQFF. The CDR3 bases are TGCAGTGCTAGAGATCTGTGGCGGGGCAACAATGAGCAGTTCTTC.

CDR3 protein: CSASWTSSEQFF. The CDR3 DNA follows: TGCAGTGCTTCTTGGACTAGTAGTGAGCAGTTCTTC. The rearrangement joins TRBV20-1 to TRBJ2-1; TRBD2 matches 7 bases. The J segment lost 9 bases and the V segment lost 5 bases, leaving 7 bases of the junction unmatched. The CDR3 spans 12 residues. Germline-derived CDR1 and CDR2 are DFQATT and SNEGSKA (reference sequence).

This clonotype was picked up many times. The chain employs TRBV29-1 and TRBJ2-3, with unresolved D. The germline V gene has CDR1 SQVTM and CDR2 ANQGSEA. This CDR3 spans 12 amino acids. Trimming removed 7 bases at V and 1 base at J, with 9 bases between. CDR3 in DNA: TGCAGCGCCGTAGCAGGCACAGATACGCAGTATTTT. It yields the protein CSAVAGTDTQYF.

This clonotype was picked up many times. The genes are TRBV24-1 and TRBJ2-1, with 9 bases matching TRBD2. This CDR3 has 16 residues. Per germline, CDR1 KGHDR and CDR2 SFDVKD. With 3 bases clipped from V and 2 bases from J, the junction kept 4 bases outside the gene matches. This CDR3 reads CATSDGSGRPYNEQFF. DNA for the CDR3: TGTGCCACCAGTGATGGTAGCGGGAGACCCTACAATGAGCAGTTCTTC.

This clonotype was found a few times. The chain joins TRBV14 to TRBJ2-2, with 7 bases fitting TRBD2. Germline lookup yields CDR1 SGHDN and CDR2 FVKESK. The ends lost 4 bases at V and 0 bases at J; junction bases unmatched: 11. The CDR3 spans 18 residues. Written as DNA, the CDR3 is TGTGCCAGCAGCCCTAGGGACTATACCAACGCGAACACCGGGGAGCTGTTTTTT. This encodes CASSPRDYTNANTGELFF.

The chain couples TRBV12-3 or TRBV12-4 to TRBJ2-5; no clear D gene. The ends were cut back, 3 bases at V and 5 bases at J, with 7 bases in the middle. The CDR3 length is 12 residues. The CDR3 loop reads CASSLGSETQYF. In DNA, the CDR3 is TGTGCCAGCAGTTTGGGATCCGAGACCCAGTACTTC.

V is TRBV4-2 and J is TRBJ2-1; D could derive from TRBD1 or TRBD2 (6 bases each). V was trimmed by 0 bases and J by 15 bases, leaving 21 bases between them. CDR3 length: 15 amino acids. Germline CDR1 reads LGHNA; CDR2 reads YNFKEQ. The CDR3 bases are TGTGCCAGCAGCCAAGATTTCCCTACAGGGAGGCAACCGTTCTTC. The encoded protein is CASSQDFPTGRQPFF.

This rearrangement joins TRBV5-6 to TRBJ2-1, with 8 bases aligning to TRBD2. The CDR3 has 14 amino acids. Germline V lookup: CDR1 SGHDT, CDR2 YYEEEE. The V segment lost 2 bases and the J segment 10 bases; nucleotides outside the gene matches: 8. CDR3 sequence (DNA): TGTGCCAGCAGCTTTGGACTAGCTCACACCGAGCAGTTCTTC. This sequence encodes CASSFGLAHTEQFF.

The chain uses TRBV29-1 and TRBJ2-1, with 13 bases aligning to TRBD2. Germline lookup yields CDR1 SQVTM and CDR2 ANQGSEA. The V and J ends lost 7 bases and 3 bases, in that order; junction bases with no gene match: 6. The length of the CDR3 is 15 residues. CDR3 sequence (DNA): TGCAGCGGAAAAAGACTAGCGGGAGGCTACAATGAGCAGTTCTTC. Encoded protein: CSGKRLAGGYNEQFF.

The chain links TRBV20-1 to TRBJ2-1; 7 bases align to TRBD2. The germline V gene encodes CDR1 DFQATT and CDR2 SNEGSKA (reference sequence). The junction had 1 base not matched to a gene; V was cut back by 2 bases and J by 0 bases. The CDR3 has 14 residues. As DNA, the CDR3 is TGCAGTGCTAGACCGGGAGGCTCCTACAATGAGCAGTTCTTC. The encoded protein is CSARPGGSYNEQFF.

This clonotype appeared many times. The chain has TRBV9 and TRBJ2-5; 7 bases line up with TRBD1. This CDR3 has 13 amino acids. The germline V gene has CDR1 SGDLS and CDR2 YYNGEE. Trimming at V came to 5 bases and at J to 1 base, leaving 2 bases not matched to a gene. CDR3 sequence (DNA): TGTGCCAGCAGTGGGACAGCCCAAGAGACCCAGTACTTC. This encodes CASSGTAQETQYF.

This clonotype occurred a few times. The chain combines TRBV25-1 with TRBJ2-7, with 10 positions matching TRBD2. After removal of 2 bases from V and 1 base from J, the junction contained 5 bases not matched to a gene. Germline values: CDR1 MGHDK, CDR2 SYGVNS. The CDR3 extends over 16 amino acids. DNA of the CDR3: TGTGCCAGCAGTGAAGACGGGACTAGCGAATCCTACGAGCAGTACTTC. Translation: CASSEDGTSESYEQYF.

There are a few counts of this clonotype. This chain connects TRBV25-1 to TRBJ2-5; a possible D gene is TRBD1 (6 bases). The V and J ends lost 7 bases and 2 bases respectively, with 14 bases between them. The CDR3 covers 14 residues. Germline CDR1 reads MGHDK; CDR2 reads SYGVNS. DNA of the CDR3: TGTGCCAGCACCCCCTGGGACAAGCAAGAGACCCAGTACTTC. Its protein product is CASTPWDKQETQYF. Full variable domain (remainder filled in from reference TRBV25-1 and TRBJ2-5): EADIYQTPRYLVIGTGKKITLECSQTMGHDKMYWYQQDPGMELHLIHYSYGVNSTEKGDLSSESTVSRIRTEHFPLTLESARPSHTSQYLCASTPWDKQETQYFGPGTRLLVL.

The V call is TRBV14, the J call TRBJ2-3; TRBD2 matches at 7 bases. The germline CDR1 and CDR2 sequences are SGHDN and FVKESK. The J segment lost 6 bases and the V segment lost 4 bases, leaving 10 bases of the junction unmatched. The CDR3 has 15 residues. The CDR3 DNA sequence: TGTGCCAGCAGCCGTCCGGGACTAACCCTTGATACGCAGTATTTT. It is translated as CASSRPGLTLDTQYF.

This clonotype came up a few times. The chain has TRBV7-2 and TRBJ2-3; 10 bases map to TRBD2. Trimming at V came to 4 bases and at J to 4 bases, leaving 8 bases not matched to a gene. Per the germline V gene, CDR1 is SGHTA and CDR2 is FQGNSA. The CDR3 extends over 16 amino acids. The CDR3 DNA sequence: TGTGCCAGCAGCTGGACTAGCGGTCGCGGCGCAGATACGCAGTATTTT. It is translated as CASSWTSGRGADTQYF.